Sequencing of this TCR beta chain was carried out in a study of T cell responses to AZD1222 COVID-19 vaccine. Remarks on this clone: Its specificity is unknown.

Assay used: immunoSEQ multiplex PCR; TCRdb lists only in-frame clones, some missing. The top ten clones hold around 2% of a sample with roughly 160,000 clones, roughly nine tenths of them seen once. The germline V gene has CDR1 MNHEY and CDR2 SVGAGI. The CDR3 length is 15 residues. V was pared by 6 bases and J by 7 bases, with 18 bases between. Study outcomes and limitations: Reportedly, close to half of spike-specific TCRs are directed against unmutated variant regions.

Here the sequenced sample was peripheral blood, taken on day 0 of AZD1222 vaccination. This chain connects TRBV6-5 to TRBJ2-2; no definite D call. The source of this sequence is an adult in good health. Written as DNA, the CDR3 is TGTGCCAGCAGATGGGCCCCGGGCGCGGACGGGGAGCTGTTTTTT. Translation: CASRWAPGADGELFF.